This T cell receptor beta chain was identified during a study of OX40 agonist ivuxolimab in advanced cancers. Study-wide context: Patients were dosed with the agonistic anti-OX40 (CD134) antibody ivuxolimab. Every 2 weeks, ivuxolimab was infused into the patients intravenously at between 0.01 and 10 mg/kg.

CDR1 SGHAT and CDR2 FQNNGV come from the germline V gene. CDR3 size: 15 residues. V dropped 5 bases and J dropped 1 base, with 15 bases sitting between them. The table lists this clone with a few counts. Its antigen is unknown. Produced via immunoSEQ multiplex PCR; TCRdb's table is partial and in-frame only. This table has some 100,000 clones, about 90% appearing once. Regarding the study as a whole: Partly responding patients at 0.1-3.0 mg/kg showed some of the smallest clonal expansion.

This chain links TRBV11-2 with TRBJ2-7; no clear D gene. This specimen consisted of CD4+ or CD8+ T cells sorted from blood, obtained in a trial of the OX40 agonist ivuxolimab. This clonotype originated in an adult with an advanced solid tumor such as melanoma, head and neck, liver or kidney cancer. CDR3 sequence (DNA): TGTGCCAGCAGCCGCGCGAGTTCAGGATCCTACGAGCAGTACTTC. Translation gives CASSRASSGSYEQYF.